This T cell receptor beta chain is drawn from a study of blood T cell repertoires in COVID-19. About the study: Italy, Spain and the United States were the sources of the convalescent and acute COVID-19 samples.

Here immunoSEQ multiplex PCR was the method, and the copy in TCRdb shows in-frame clones only, minus some. The profile shows about 98,000 clones, about four fifths of them singletons. The trim removed 5 bases at V and 3 bases at J, leaving 8 bases unmatched. The length of the CDR3 is 16 residues. From germline, CDR1 is PRHDT and CDR2 FYEKMQ (reference sequence). The sequenced material came from peripheral blood. The chain recombines TRBV13 with TRBJ2-3; 10 bases are a match to TRBD2. The receptor was isolated from a man aged 35 to 55 with active or convalescent COVID-19. The CDR3 DNA reads as TGTGCCAGCAGCCCTGAGCGGGGGGGCCAAACAGATACGCAGTATTTT. Residues: CASSPERGGQTDTQYF.